The clone carrying this T cell receptor (beta chain) was counted between two and nine times. The target antigen is unknown. As for treatment: approximately 9-day PBMC culture with coronavirus spike peptide pools or control peptides (ViraFEST assay). With 6 bases clipped from V and 6 bases from J, the junction kept 8 bases outside the gene matches. The CDR3 runs 15 residues. Germline CDR1 reads MGHDK; CDR2 reads SYGVNS. Once obtained from cultured CD4+ T cells, the DNA was sequenced using the Oncomine TCR Beta short-read assay. One entry per CDR3 protein results from TCRdb running MiXCR on the PCR reads. The profile shows roughly 17,000 distinct CDR3 sequences, approximately 31% of them singletons. The sample originates from a study of vaccination and CD4 T cells after COVID-19. Whole-study results and caveats: Post-vaccination reactive clonotypes (median approximately 38) did not differ significantly from post-infection (under 22).

This TCR derives from a human donor with COVID-19. The specimen was cultured CD4+ T cells from blood. This chain uses TRBV25-1 with TRBJ2-2; 9 bases agree with TRBD1. The CDR3 spells CASSPRDRDAGELFF. CDR3 DNA: TGTGCCAGCAGCCCACGGGACAGGGACGCCGGGGAGCTGTTTTTT.